The entry below gives a single T cell receptor (beta chain) sequence along with its context. As yet, its antigen is unknown. The sample belongs to a study of cytomegalovirus exposure and HLA in healthy donors. Overall study findings and caveats: Usually a TCR sequence was rare, but some public TCRs were found in many donors. Per a prior analysis, the majority of TCR beta V segments were productive roughly 87% or roughly 30% of the time. Per a later analysis, HLA-associated TCR beta chains showed more clonal expansion than other, equally common TCR beta chains.

Primers for the PCR totalled 60 Vbeta and 13 Jbeta. Profiling relied on immunoSEQ multiplex PCR, and the TCRdb table lists in-frame clones only, not all of them. The sample lists approximately 200,000 clones, 75% to 80% seen once, with approximately 6% in the top ten. V shed 0 bases and J 8 bases; nucleotides not matched to a gene: 3. CDR1 is SGHDT, CDR2 YYEEEE, per germline. The CDR3 runs 15 residues. V gene TRBV5-6 combines with J gene TRBJ2-1; 12 bases are shared with TRBD2. The sequence derives from a young woman in good health and CMV-seropositive. The sequenced sample consisted of PBMCs. The CDR3 coding sequence is TGTGCCAGCAGCTTGGGACTAGCGGGAGATTATGAGCAGTTCTTC. It codes for CASSLGLAGDYEQFF.